The T cell receptor (beta chain) under discussion was sequenced for a study of T-cell memory formation after mild COVID-19. Findings and limits, study-wide: Prior to infection, memory already included some responding clones, suggesting cross-reactive memory joined. Clones which contracted sat mainly in CM and EM if CD4+, and in EMRA if CD8+.

A word on this clonotype: As yet, its antigen is unknown.

Germline trimming cut 0 bases from V and 3 bases from J; bases unmatched to any gene: 16. CDR3 length: 19 amino acids. Looked up from germline, CDR1 is MNHEY and CDR2 is SVGAGI. 5'RACE with constant-segment primers yielded barcoded, UMI-tagged TCR alpha and TCR beta cDNA libraries. TCRdb passed the 5' RACE reads through MiXCR, listing each CDR3 protein once. In the table there are 540,000 or so distinct CDR3 sequences, roughly 20% of which are singletons. Sequences were obtained from PBMCs or a T cell subset sorted from them (not recorded which). The chain links TRBV6-5 to TRBJ1-1; 7 bases align to TRBD1. This clonotype was obtained from an adult woman who had mild COVID-19 (a few samples of this study predate the infection). Cell type and time point are not known. The chain's CDR3 is CASSYSMVAGGRRDTEAFF. CDR3 in DNA: TGTGCCAGCAGTTACTCAATGGTCGCAGGGGGTAGGCGGGACACTGAAGCTTTCTTT.